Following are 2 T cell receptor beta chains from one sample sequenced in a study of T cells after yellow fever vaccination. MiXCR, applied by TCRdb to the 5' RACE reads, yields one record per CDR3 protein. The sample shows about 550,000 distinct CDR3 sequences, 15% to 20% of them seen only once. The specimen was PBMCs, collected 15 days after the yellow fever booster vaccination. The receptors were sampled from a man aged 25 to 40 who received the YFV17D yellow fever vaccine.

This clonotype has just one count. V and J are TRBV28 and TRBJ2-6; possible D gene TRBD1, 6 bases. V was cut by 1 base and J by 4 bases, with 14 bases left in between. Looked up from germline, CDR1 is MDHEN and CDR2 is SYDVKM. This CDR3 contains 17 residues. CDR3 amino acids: CASSLYSTGTGANVLTF. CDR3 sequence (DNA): TGTGCCAGCAGTTTATACTCCACAGGGACAGGGGCCAACGTCCTGACTTTC.

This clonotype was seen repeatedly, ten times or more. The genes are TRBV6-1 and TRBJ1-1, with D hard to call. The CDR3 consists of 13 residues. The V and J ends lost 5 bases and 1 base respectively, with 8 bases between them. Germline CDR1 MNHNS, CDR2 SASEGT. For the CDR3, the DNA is TGTGCCAGCAGTCCCCGGCCGAACACTGAAGCTTTCTTT. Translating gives CASSPRPNTEAFF.